The present TCR delta chain was sequenced within a study of gammadelta T cells in human blood. TCRdb re-called clones from the RT-PCR reads via CATT. This table holds approximately 280 delta-chain clones, roughly 4.9% found once. Study results and caveats: Microbial exposure appeared to drive polyclonal γδ T cell expansion after birth.

Germline-derived CDR1 and CDR2 are GEAIGNYY and EKD. This CDR3 has 18 residues. V lost 3 bases, J lost 0 bases, and 14 bases lay in between. With regard to this clone: Its antigen remains unidentified. Since a far larger clone is one base different, this is likely a read error. Other DNA sequences in this specimen translate into the identical CDR3.

This clonotype was sampled from a newborn. The sequenced sample was Vgamma9Vdelta2 gamma-delta T cells from cord blood. The chain links TRDV2 to TRDJ3, with D possibly TRDD3 on 6 matching bases. CDR3 protein: CACDVLGVSSWDTRQMFF. CDR3 sequence (DNA): TGTGCCTGTGACGTATTGGGGGTTAGCTCCTGGGACACCCGACAGATGTTTTTC.